Listed below are T cell receptor beta chains from one sample, sequenced in a study of cytomegalovirus exposure and HLA in healthy donors. Using immunoSEQ multiplex PCR, the repertoire was profiled, and TCRdb retains in-frame clones only, with some absent. This sample has about 160,000 clones, with 84% found just once. Sequencing input: PBMCs. The receptor set was obtained from a man aged 25-45 years in good health and CMV-seronegative. The conserved cysteine and the conserved F or W are not part of the CDR3 here. Each record gives: J gene, V gene, CDR3 protein.

TRBJ1-1 TRBV5-1 ASSLEQWNTEAF
TRBJ2-1 TRBV5-1 ASGTGNHEQF
TRBJ2-7 TRBV5-5 ASSLNRAYEQY
TRBJ2-1 TRBV27 ASSFEGASYNEQF
TRBJ2-1 TRBV29-1 SVEGVRDSATWDEQF
NA TRBV5-6 ASSFPSGSGYEQY
TRBJ2-3 TRBV19 ASKLTSTHTDTQY
TRBJ2-3 TRBV6-1 ASSALGTSPATDTQY
TRBJ1-4 TRBV2 ASHGGTGGEKLF
TRBJ2-1 TRBV5-6 ASSFGTGGAVNEQF
TRBJ2-3 TRBV9 ASSVNRGPDTQY
TRBJ1-6 TRBV10-3 AISERTVNDSPLH
TRBJ1-2 TRBV6-6 ASSLGHSDYGYT
TRBJ2-3 TRBV4-2 ASSHPGQESTDTQY
TRBJ2-3 TRBV25-1 ASSSGLQTDTQY
TRBJ1-2 TRBV15 ATSDFEKYGYT
TRBJ1-1 TRBV4-1 ASSHHQEGTEAF
TRBJ1-1 TRBV13 ASSSLVTEAF